In its sample, the clone carrying this T cell receptor beta chain was seen a few times. Its antigen is still unknown. From the 5' RACE reads, TCRdb called clonotypes with MiXCR, one entry per CDR3 protein. The repertoire consists of 450,000 or so distinct CDR3 sequences, with approximately 25% occurring once and the leading ten covering just under 3%. This specimen belongs to a study of identical twins. The study, taken as a whole, reports: Beta out-of-frame twin sharing showed a weaker excess. Model-predicted out-of-frame TCR alpha sharing fell below observed values in monozygotic twins.

Germline values: CDR1 SGHAT, CDR2 FQNNGV. V gave up 4 bases and J gave up 5 bases, with 18 bases separating them. CDR3 length equals 16 residues. These sequences were also reported in another study, on T cells expressing NK-cell markers.

Sequenced input: CD4+ T cells sorted from blood. The chain joins TRBV11-2 to TRBJ1-5, with D possibly TRBD1 on 6 matching bases. This receptor was taken from a woman in her late teens or twenties in good health. The CDR3 region is CASSWGHPGGHQPQHF. CDR3 sequence (DNA): TGTGCCAGCAGCTGGGGACACCCCGGGGGGCATCAGCCCCAGCATTTT.